This note documents a single T cell receptor (beta chain) sequence. Its matching antigen is unknown. The sample belongs to a study of T cell repertoires in cytomegalovirus infection. Study background: From public TCR beta signatures came an indication of both CMV infection and matching HLA type. The study's findings and limits: HLA-C-restricted, CMV-specific TCR beta clonotypes were dominant ex vivo.

Each CDR3 protein gets one entry after TCRdb re-called the reads with MiXCR. The sample yields more than 300,000 distinct CDR3 sequences, 34% seen once. The germline V and J ends were trimmed by 0 bases and 5 bases, with 10 bases remaining between them. This CDR3 has 14 residues. CDR1 LGHNA and CDR2 YSLEER come from the germline V gene. This sequence was found in a human donor in good health (CMV status not recorded). Some clones in this sample may be carry-over from other donors' samples. The gene calls are TRBV4-3 and TRBJ2-5, with D perhaps matching TRBD2 (5 bases). Sequencing used cultured PBMCs, obtained from culture after CMV antigen stimulation. This CDR3 is CASSQDEGLETQYF. The CDR3 nucleotides read TGCGCCAGCAGCCAAGATGAGGGTTTGGAGACCCAGTACTTC.